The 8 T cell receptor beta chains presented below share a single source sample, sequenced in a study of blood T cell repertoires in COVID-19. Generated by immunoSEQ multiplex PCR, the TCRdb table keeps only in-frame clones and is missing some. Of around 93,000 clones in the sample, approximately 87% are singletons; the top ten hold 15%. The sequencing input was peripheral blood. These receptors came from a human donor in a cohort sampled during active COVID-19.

CDR3 nucleotides: TGTGCCTGGACTCGGCAGGGAATACGATCACCCCTCCACTTT. Amino acid sequence: CAWTRQGIRSPLHF. The genes are TRBV30 and TRBJ1-6; a weak D match, TRBD1 (5 bases). The CDR3 covers 14 residues. Trimming took off 4 bases at V and 10 bases at J, with 17 bases between the two ends. Germline assignment: CDR1 GTSNPN and CDR2 SVGIG (reference sequence).

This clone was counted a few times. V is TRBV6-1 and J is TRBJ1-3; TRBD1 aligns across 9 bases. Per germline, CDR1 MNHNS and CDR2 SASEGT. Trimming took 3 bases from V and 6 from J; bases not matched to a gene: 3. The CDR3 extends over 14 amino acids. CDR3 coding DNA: TGTGCCAGCAGTGAGGGACAGGGTATAAACACCATATATTTT. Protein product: CASSEGQGINTIYF.

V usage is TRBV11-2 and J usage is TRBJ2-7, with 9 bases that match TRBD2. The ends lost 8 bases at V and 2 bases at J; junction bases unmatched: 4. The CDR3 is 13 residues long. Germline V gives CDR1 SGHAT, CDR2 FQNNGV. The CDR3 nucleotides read TGTGCCAGCCGTGCGGGAGGGACCTACGAGCAGTACTTC. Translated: CASRAGGTYEQYF.

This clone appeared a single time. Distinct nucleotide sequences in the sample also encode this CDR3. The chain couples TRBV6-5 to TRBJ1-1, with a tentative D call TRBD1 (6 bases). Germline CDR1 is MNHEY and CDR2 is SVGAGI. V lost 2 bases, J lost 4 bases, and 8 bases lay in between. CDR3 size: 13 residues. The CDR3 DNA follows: TGTGCCAGCAGTTACAGGGGGGGCACTGAAGCTTTCTTT. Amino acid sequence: CASSYRGGTEAFF.

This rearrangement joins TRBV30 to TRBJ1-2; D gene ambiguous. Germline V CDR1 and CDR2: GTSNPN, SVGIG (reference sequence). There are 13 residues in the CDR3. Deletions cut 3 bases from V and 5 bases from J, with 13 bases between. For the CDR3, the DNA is TGTGCCTGGAGGGTGCAAGCCATTTATGGCTACACCTTC. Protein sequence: CAWRVQAIYGYTF.

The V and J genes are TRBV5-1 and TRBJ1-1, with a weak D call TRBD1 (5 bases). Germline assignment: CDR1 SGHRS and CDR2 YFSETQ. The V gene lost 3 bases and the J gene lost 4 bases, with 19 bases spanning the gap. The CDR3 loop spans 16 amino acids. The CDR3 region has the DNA TGCGCCAGCAGCTCAGCCCCCCAGGGCGTCGGCACTGAAGCTTTCTTT. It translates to CASSSAPQGVGTEAFF.

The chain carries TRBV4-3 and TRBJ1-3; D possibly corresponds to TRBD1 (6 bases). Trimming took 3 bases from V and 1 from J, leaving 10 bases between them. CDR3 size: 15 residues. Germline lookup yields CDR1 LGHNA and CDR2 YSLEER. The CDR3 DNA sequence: TGCGCCAGCAGCCAGGGTGACAGGTCTGGAAACACCATATATTTT. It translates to CASSQGDRSGNTIYF.

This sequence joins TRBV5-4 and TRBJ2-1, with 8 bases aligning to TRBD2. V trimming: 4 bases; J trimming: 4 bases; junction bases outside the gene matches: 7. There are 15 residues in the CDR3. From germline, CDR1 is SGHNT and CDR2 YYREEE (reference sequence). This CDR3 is CASSPGLAQYNEQFF. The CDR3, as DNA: TGTGCCAGCAGCCCAGGACTAGCCCAGTACAATGAGCAGTTCTTC.